This T cell receptor beta chain was identified in a study of blood T cell repertoires in COVID-19. Overall study context: Samples representing acute and convalescent COVID-19 were sourced from the United States, Italy and Spain.

Sequencing was performed with immunoSEQ multiplex PCR; in TCRdb, only in-frame clones are kept and a portion is missing. The sample includes roughly 380,000 clones, about nine tenths of them seen just once. This CDR3 has 12 amino acids. Per germline, CDR1 SQVTM and CDR2 ANQGSEA. V lost 4 bases to trimming and J lost 3 bases, with 10 bases between them. Those enrolled, adults aged roughly 18 to 100 years, came from fewer than 25 US areas. Each participant's cohort was designated according to participant-reported clinical history. Individuals in the exposed group had encountered a COVID-19 case within 2 weeks preceding study entry.

The receptor was derived from a woman aged 30 to 39 who had been exposed to COVID-19. V gene TRBV29-1 combines with J gene TRBJ2-7, with a tentative D call TRBD2 (5 bases). Sample: PBMCs or T cells enriched from blood (not recorded which). The DNA for the CDR3 is TGCAGCGTTGGGGAAACTAGCTACGAGCAGTACTTC. It yields the protein CSVGETSYEQYF.